This is a list of T cell receptor beta chains from one sample in a study of shared clonotypes between healthy human individuals. Data came from immunoSEQ multiplex PCR; TCRdb stores just in-frame clones and leaves some out. The sample lists about 820,000 clones, approximately 92% occurring once. Material for sequencing was naive CD8+ T cells sorted from blood. Receptors were obtained from a man between 25 and 39 years old in good health. The CDR3 runs from the conserved cysteine through the conserved F or W. The D gene is left open where the match is weak.

j_call d_call v_call cdr3_nt cdr3_aa
TRBJ1-1 . TRBV11-2 TGTGCCAGCAGCTTAGGGAGGGAAACTCGGGTGAACACTGAAGCTTTCTTT CASSLGRETRVNTEAFF
TRBJ2-1 . TRBV6-6 TGTGCCAGCCTGGGCCGCCGGGACATACGTAGGGGTGAGCAGTTCTTC CASLGRRDIRRGEQFF
TRBJ2-1 . TRBV7-6 TGTGCCAGCAGCTTAGGCACAGGGCGGCTCTCCTACAATGAGCAGTTCTTC CASSLGTGRLSYNEQFF
TRBJ2-1 . TRBV27 TGTGCCAGCAGTTTAATAGGGTCCCATGAGCAGTTCTTC CASSLIGSHEQFF
TRBJ2-7 . TRBV7-5 TGTGTCAGATCTCGGCGGATCTCCGGGGAGCTCGCCGAGCAGTACTTC CVRSRRISGELAEQYF
TRBJ2-1 . TRBV11-2 TGTGCCAGCAGCTTGAAGGGTTACAATGAGCAGTTCTTC CASSLKGYNEQFF
TRBJ1-1 . TRBV6-1 TGTGCCAGCAGTGAAACCGGGGGGCTGGACACTGAAGCTTTCTTT CASSETGGLDTEAFF
TRBJ2-3 . TRBV18 TGTGCCAGCTCACCGGGGGCAGGCGCAGATACGCAGTATTTT CASSPGAGADTQYF
TRBJ2-7 TRBD2 TRBV15 TGTGCCACCAGCACGGGGACTAGCGGCTACGAGCAGTACTTC CATSTGTSGYEQYF
TRBJ1-1 . TRBV10-1 TGCGCCAGCAGTGAGTCGGGACTGAACACTGAAGCTTTCTTT CASSESGLNTEAFF
TRBJ1-4 . TRBV10-3 TGTGCCATCAGTGTAGGGGAGGATGAAAAACTGTTTTTT CAISVGEDEKLFF
TRBJ1-1 . TRBV5-4 TGTGCCAGCAGCTTGGTAGCAGGGCTGAACACTGAAGCTTTCTTT CASSLVAGLNTEAFF
TRBJ2-1 TRBD1 TRBV7-9 TGTGCCAGCAGCTGGAATCGGGACAGGTACAATGAGCAGTTCTTC CASSWNRDRYNEQFF
TRBJ2-3 . TRBV11-2 TGTGCCAGCAGCCCAAGGGTCAGATTCACAGATACGCAGTATTTT CASSPRVRFTDTQYF
TRBJ2-1 . TRBV28 TGTGCCAGCAGCACGCCCACTAGCCTCACAAGCGATGAGCAGTTCTTC CASSTPTSLTSDEQFF
TRBJ2-7 TRBD1 TRBV19 TGTGCCAGCAGATGGACAGGGACGACCTACGAGCAGTACTTC CASRWTGTTYEQYF
TRBJ2-3 TRBD2 TRBV18 TGTGCCAGCTCACCACTCGGGGCGGGAGCTGGCACAGATACGCAGTATTTT CASSPLGAGAGTDTQYF
TRBJ2-1 . TRBV2 TGTGCCAGCAGTGATGGGGGAGACCGGCCGGACAATGAGCAGTTCTTC CASSDGGDRPDNEQFF
TRBJ2-3 . TRBV7-9 TGTGCCAGCAGCTTTGTTGTGGGAGAGAGCACAGATACGCAGTATTTT CASSFVVGESTDTQYF
TRBJ2-7 . TRBV27 TGTGCCAGCAGTTTATGGCCGGGAGACGAGCAGTACTTC CASSLWPGDEQYF